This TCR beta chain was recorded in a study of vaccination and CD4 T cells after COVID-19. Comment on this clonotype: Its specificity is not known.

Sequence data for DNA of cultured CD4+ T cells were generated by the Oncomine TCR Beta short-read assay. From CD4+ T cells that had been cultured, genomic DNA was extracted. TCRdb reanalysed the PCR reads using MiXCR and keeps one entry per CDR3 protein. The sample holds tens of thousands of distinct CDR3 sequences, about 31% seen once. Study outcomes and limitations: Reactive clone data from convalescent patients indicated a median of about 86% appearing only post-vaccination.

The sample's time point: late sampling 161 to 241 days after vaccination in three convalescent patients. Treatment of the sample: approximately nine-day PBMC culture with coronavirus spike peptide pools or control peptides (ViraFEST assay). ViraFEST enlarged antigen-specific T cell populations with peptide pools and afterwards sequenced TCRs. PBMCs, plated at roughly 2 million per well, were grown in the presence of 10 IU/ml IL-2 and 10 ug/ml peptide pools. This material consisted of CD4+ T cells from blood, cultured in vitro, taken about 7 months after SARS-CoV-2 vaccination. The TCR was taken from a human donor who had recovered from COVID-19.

The CDR3 DNA reads TGTGCCAGTAGTATAGATGGGCCCCGACGGGGGCTGGTTGAGACCCAGTACTTC. It is translated as CASSIDGPRRGLVETQYF. The V gene is TRBV19, the J gene TRBJ2-5; D possibly uses TRBD1 or TRBD2 (6 bases each). V was clipped by 0 bases and J by 5 bases, with 22 bases between them. The germline gives CDR1 LNHDA, CDR2 SQIVND (reference sequence). This CDR3 spans 18 amino acids.